This T cell receptor beta chain is from a study of T cell changes during pregnancy in multiple sclerosis. CDR1 SGHDT and CDR2 YYEEEE come from the germline V gene. Trimming took 3 bases from V and 0 from J; bases not matched to a gene: 7. The CDR3 extends over 17 amino acids. Using immunoSEQ multiplex PCR, the repertoire was profiled, and TCRdb retains in-frame clones only, with some absent. The sample has tens of thousands of clones, around 93% seen once. The rearrangement links TRBV5-6 to TRBJ2-2; 8 bases are a match to TRBD2. Sequenced here: CD4+ T cells from peripheral blood mononuclear cells, sampled before pregnancy. This sequence originates from a female donor with multiple sclerosis, enrolled in a pregnancy study. The CDR3 bases are TGTGCCAGCAGCTCCATACTAGCGGAACCGAACACCGGGGAGCTGTTTTTT. Translating gives CASSSILAEPNTGELFF.